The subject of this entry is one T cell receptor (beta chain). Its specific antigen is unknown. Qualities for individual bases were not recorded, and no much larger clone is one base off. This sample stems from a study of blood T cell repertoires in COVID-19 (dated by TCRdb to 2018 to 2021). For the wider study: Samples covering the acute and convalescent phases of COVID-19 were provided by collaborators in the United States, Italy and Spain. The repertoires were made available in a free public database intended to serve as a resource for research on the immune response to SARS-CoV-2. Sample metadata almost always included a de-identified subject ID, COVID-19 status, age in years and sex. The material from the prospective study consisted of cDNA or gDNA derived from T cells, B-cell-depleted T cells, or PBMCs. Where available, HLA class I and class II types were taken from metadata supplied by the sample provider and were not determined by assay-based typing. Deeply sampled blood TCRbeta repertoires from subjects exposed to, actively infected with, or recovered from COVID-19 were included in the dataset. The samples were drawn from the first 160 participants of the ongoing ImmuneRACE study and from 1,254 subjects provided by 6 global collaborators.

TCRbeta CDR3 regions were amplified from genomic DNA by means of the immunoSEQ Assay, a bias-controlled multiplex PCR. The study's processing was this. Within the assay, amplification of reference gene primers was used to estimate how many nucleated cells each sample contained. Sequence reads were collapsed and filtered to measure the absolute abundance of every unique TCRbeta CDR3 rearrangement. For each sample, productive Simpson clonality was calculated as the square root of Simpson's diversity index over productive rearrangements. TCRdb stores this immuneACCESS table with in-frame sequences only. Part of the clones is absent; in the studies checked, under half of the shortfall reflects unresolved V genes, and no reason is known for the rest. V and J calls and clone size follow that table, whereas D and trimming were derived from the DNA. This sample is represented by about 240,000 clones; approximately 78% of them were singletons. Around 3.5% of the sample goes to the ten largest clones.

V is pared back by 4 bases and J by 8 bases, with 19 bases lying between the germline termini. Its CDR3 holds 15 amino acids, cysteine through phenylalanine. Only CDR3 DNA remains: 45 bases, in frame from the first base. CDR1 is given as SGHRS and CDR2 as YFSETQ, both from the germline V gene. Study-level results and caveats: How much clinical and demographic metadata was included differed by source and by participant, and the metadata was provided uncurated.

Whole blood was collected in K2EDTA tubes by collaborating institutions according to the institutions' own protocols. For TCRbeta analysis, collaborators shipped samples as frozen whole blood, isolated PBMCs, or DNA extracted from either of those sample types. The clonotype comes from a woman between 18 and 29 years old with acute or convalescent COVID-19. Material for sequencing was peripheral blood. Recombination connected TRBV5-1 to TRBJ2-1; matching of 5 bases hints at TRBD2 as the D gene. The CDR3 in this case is CASSLALKTGDEQFF. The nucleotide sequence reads TGCGCCAGCAGCCTAGCCCTCAAAACCGGGGATGAGCAGTTCTTC.